The rows below give T cell receptor beta chains drawn from one sample of a study of cytomegalovirus exposure and HLA in healthy donors. The table came from immunoSEQ multiplex PCR; TCRdb's copy has only in-frame clones and leaves some out. The profile shows under 200,000 clones, roughly 84% of them singletons. The sample taken for sequencing was PBMCs. These receptors all stem from a man aged 25-45 years in good health and CMV-seronegative. The CDR3 runs from the conserved cysteine through the conserved F or W. Each record gives: J gene, V gene, D gene, clone size, CDR3 DNA, CDR3 protein. The D gene is left open where the match is weak. The size field is filled for only some rows; it gives once, few, many or a size class.

j_gene: TRBJ1-2
v_gene: TRBV7-9
d_gene: TRBD1
abundance: NA
CDR3nt: TGTTCCAGCACCGAGACAGGGCTGGATGGCTACACCTTC
CDR3aa: CSSTETGLDGYTF

j_gene: TRBJ2-5
v_gene: TRBV7-3
d_gene: NA
abundance: NA
CDR3nt: TGTGCCAGCAGCTTCGGGCAGGGAGAGACCCAGTACTTC
CDR3aa: CASSFGQGETQYF

j_gene: TRBJ2-4
v_gene: TRBV5-1
d_gene: TRBD2
abundance: NA
CDR3nt: TGCGCCAGCAGCTCGGGACTAACAGGCATTCAGTACTTC
CDR3aa: CASSSGLTGIQYF

j_gene: TRBJ2-5
v_gene: TRBV15
d_gene: NA
abundance: NA
CDR3nt: TGTGCCACCAGCAGAGGAGGGTTCCAAGAGACCCAGTACTTC
CDR3aa: CATSRGGFQETQYF

j_gene: TRBJ1-3
v_gene: TRBV19
d_gene: NA
abundance: few
CDR3nt: TGTGCCAGTAGTATCGGTTGGGGAGTAGGCGGAAACACCATATATTTT
CDR3aa: CASSIGWGVGGNTIYF

j_gene: TRBJ2-1
v_gene: TRBV27
d_gene: TRBD2
abundance: NA
CDR3nt: TGTGCCAGCACCGCCGGGACTAGCAACAATGAGCAGTTCTTC
CDR3aa: CASTAGTSNNEQFF

j_gene: TRBJ1-6
v_gene: TRBV6-5
d_gene: NA
abundance: few
CDR3nt: TGTGCCAGCAGTAACAGGGCTTGGGCACCCCTCCACTTT
CDR3aa: CASSNRAWAPLHF

j_gene: TRBJ2-3
v_gene: TRBV11-2
d_gene: TRBD1
abundance: NA
CDR3nt: TGTGCCAGCAGCTTATGGTTGAGGACAGGGCAAGCAGATACGCAGTATTTT
CDR3aa: CASSLWLRTGQADTQYF

j_gene: TRBJ2-3
v_gene: TRBV10-3
d_gene: NA
abundance: NA
CDR3nt: TGTGCCATCAGGAGACTATCTAGCACAGATACGCAGTATTTT
CDR3aa: CAIRRLSSTDTQYF

j_gene: TRBJ2-1
v_gene: TRBV7-9
d_gene: NA
abundance: NA
CDR3nt: TGTGCCAGCAGCTCGACTAGTCTTCTGTTCTTC
CDR3aa: CASSSTSLLFF

j_gene: TRBJ2-3
v_gene: TRBV5-1
d_gene: NA
abundance: NA
CDR3nt: TGCGCCAGCAGCTTGGATCCCTCAGATACGCAGTATTTT
CDR3aa: CASSLDPSDTQYF

j_gene: TRBJ2-3
v_gene: TRBV19
d_gene: TRBD1
abundance: NA
CDR3nt: TGTGCCAGTAGTCCCGGGACAGGGAGCACAGATACGCAGTATTTT
CDR3aa: CASSPGTGSTDTQYF

j_gene: TRBJ1-4
v_gene: TRBV27
d_gene: TRBD1
abundance: NA
CDR3nt: TGTGCCAGCAGTCCACACCGGACAGGGGGTGGGAAACTGTTTTTT
CDR3aa: CASSPHRTGGGKLFF

j_gene: TRBJ1-6
v_gene: TRBV19
d_gene: TRBD1
abundance: NA
CDR3nt: TGTGCCAGTAGACGTACCGGGACAGGGGATTCACCCCTCCACTTT
CDR3aa: CASRRTGTGDSPLHF

j_gene: TRBJ2-3
v_gene: TRBV18
d_gene: NA
abundance: few
CDR3nt: TGTGCCAGCTCACCCTTATTAGACACAGATACGCAGTATTTT
CDR3aa: CASSPLLDTDTQYF

j_gene: TRBJ2-3
v_gene: TRBV6-1
d_gene: NA
abundance: once
CDR3nt: TGTGCCAGCAGTGAAGTGGCGGGTACGCAGTATTTT
CDR3aa: CASSEVAGTQYF

j_gene: TRBJ2-7
v_gene: TRBV7-9
d_gene: TRBD2
abundance: NA
CDR3nt: TGTGCCAGCAGCTCTAGCGGGACTGACGAGCAGTACTTC
CDR3aa: CASSSSGTDEQYF

j_gene: TRBJ1-6
v_gene: TRBV5-1
d_gene: TRBD1
abundance: NA
CDR3nt: TGCGCCAGCAGCATGGACAGGGGGCGCATGTCACCCCTCCACTTT
CDR3aa: CASSMDRGRMSPLHF

j_gene: TRBJ2-2
v_gene: TRBV7-9
d_gene: NA
abundance: NA
CDR3nt: TGTGCCAGCAGCTTAGTGGCCACCGGGGAGCTGTTTTTT
CDR3aa: CASSLVATGELFF

j_gene: TRBJ1-1
v_gene: TRBV5-5
d_gene: NA
abundance: once
CDR3nt: TGTGCCAGCAGCCCGACCCCAGGGTTGAACACTGAAGCTTTCTTT
CDR3aa: CASSPTPGLNTEAFF

j_gene: TRBJ2-1
v_gene: TRBV5-1
d_gene: TRBD1
abundance: NA
CDR3nt: TGCGCCAGCAGCTCGTTACAGGGGCGTCCCTACAATGAGCAGTTCTTC
CDR3aa: CASSSLQGRPYNEQFF

j_gene: TRBJ2-1
v_gene: TRBV11-3
d_gene: NA
abundance: NA
CDR3nt: TGTGCCAGCAGCTTAGATGGGGGGAGTTGGGTCAATGAGCAGTTCTTC
CDR3aa: CASSLDGGSWVNEQFF

j_gene: TRBJ1-2
v_gene: TRBV5-1
d_gene: NA
abundance: once
CDR3nt: TGCGCCAGCAGAACAGGGTACAACTATGGCTACACCTTC
CDR3aa: CASRTGYNYGYTF

j_gene: TRBJ2-1
v_gene: TRBV9
d_gene: NA
abundance: NA
CDR3nt: TGTGCCAGCAGCGTAGTTAGCGGCGACTACAATGAGCAGTTCTTC
CDR3aa: CASSVVSGDYNEQFF

j_gene: TRBJ1-2
v_gene: TRBV7-8
d_gene: TRBD1
abundance: once
CDR3nt: TGTGCCAGCAGCGAAACGACAGGGCCGGAGACCTTC
CDR3aa: CASSETTGPETF

j_gene: TRBJ1-1
v_gene: TRBV9
d_gene: NA
abundance: NA
CDR3nt: TGTGCCAGCAGCGTAGGACCCGGGACTGAAGCTTTCTTT
CDR3aa: CASSVGPGTEAFF

j_gene: TRBJ1-1
v_gene: TRBV19
d_gene: NA
abundance: NA
CDR3nt: TGTGCCAGTAGTATACGGAGAGCGGGCAGTAGATGGGGCACTGAAGCTTTCTTT
CDR3aa: CASSIRRAGSRWGTEAFF

j_gene: TRBJ2-1
v_gene: TRBV9
d_gene: NA
abundance: NA
CDR3nt: TGTGCCAGCAGCGCTCAGGGGACGTACAATGAGCAGTTCTTC
CDR3aa: CASSAQGTYNEQFF

j_gene: TRBJ1-4
v_gene: TRBV11-2
d_gene: NA
abundance: NA
CDR3nt: TGTGCCAGCAGCTTCTCTACTAATGAAAAACTGTTTTTT
CDR3aa: CASSFSTNEKLFF

j_gene: TRBJ1-3
v_gene: TRBV14
d_gene: TRBD1
abundance: NA
CDR3nt: TGTGCCAGCAGCCTTCGGACAGGGTTCGGAAACACCATATATTTT
CDR3aa: CASSLRTGFGNTIYF

j_gene: TRBJ2-7
v_gene: TRBV6-5
d_gene: NA
abundance: NA
CDR3nt: TGTGCCAGCAGGGACTTAGGGCAGGGGATTCGGGAGCAGTACTTC
CDR3aa: CASRDLGQGIREQYF

j_gene: TRBJ2-2
v_gene: TRBV7-8
d_gene: TRBD1
abundance: NA
CDR3nt: TGTGCCAGCAGCCCCGGGACAGGGGGTTTCACCGGGGAGCTGTTTTTT
CDR3aa: CASSPGTGGFTGELFF

j_gene: TRBJ2-3
v_gene: TRBV27
d_gene: TRBD2
abundance: NA
CDR3nt: TGTGCCAGCAAGGGGAGGGTTCTGTCAGATACGCAGTATTTT
CDR3aa: CASKGRVLSDTQYF